Detailed here is one T cell receptor beta chain. Its binding antigen is unknown. Base qualities are not recorded, but no much larger clone differs from it by a single base. This specimen comes from a study of a mutant IDH1 vaccine in newly diagnosed glioma (dated by TCRdb to the early 2020s). Study-wide context: Across visits V03 through V10, patients got a total of eight vaccinations, given in weeks 1, 3, 5, 7, 11, 15, 19 and 23. Before enrollment, patients had received standard therapy of radiotherapy alone, temozolomide alone, or radiochemotherapy with temozolomide; most received the combination. Of the 25 to 40 treated patients, around 60% were male and approximately 38% were female, and the mean age was 40.4 years. Peripheral blood was collected at six visits: V03 (baseline), V05, V07, V10, V12 and V13. For exploratory analyses, some 24 treated patients had longitudinal TCRB deep sequencing done wherever samples were available. In the chemotherapy-containing groups, vaccination started alongside temozolomide cycles, whereas in patients who had radiotherapy alone it started 4-6 weeks after radiotherapy.

The CDR3 sequence holds 13 residues, the cysteine and phenylalanine included. This entry keeps only the CDR3 DNA: 39 bases, framed from base 1. At the junction V is shortened by 2 bases and J by 5 bases, with 9 bases in between. CDR1 and CDR2 are drawn from the germline V gene: SGHTA, FQGNSA. Results and caveats for the whole study, not just this receptor: Vaccine-induced immune responses across multiple MHC alleles were detected in 80% to 95% of patients. Pseudoprogression appeared unrelated to alterations in the top peripheral T cell clonotypes detected by TCRB sequencing. The authors noted that analyses of patient blood samples could not be reproduced because of sample limitations. PBMC samples for TCRB deep sequencing were selected based on availability.

The library came from the immunoSEQ multiplex PCR assay. The hsTCRB Kit was used according to the manufacturer's protocol to amplify rearranged TCR beta chain sequences. An Illumina MiSeq was used to sequence the TCRB libraries. The original methods were these. The proprietary platform of the kit vendor was used for demultiplexing, trimming and gene mapping. TCRdb re-hosts the immuneACCESS table, in-frame sequences only. Its copies lack some clones; in the studies checked, an unresolved V gene accounts for under half of them, and the cause for the rest is not known. The D gene and trimming were derived from the DNA, and the V and J assignments and clone size from that table. The sample table lists around 40,000 clones, 65% to 85% of them with a count of one. The ten largest make up around 2.4% of the sample. The sample's time point label is to be understood as: week 11, during vaccination. Each vaccine dose was 300 ug of a 20-mer mutant IDH1 peptide in Montanide, given subcutaneously with topical imiquimod. Donors had newly diagnosed WHO grade 3 or 4 IDH1-mutant astrocytomas with loss of nuclear ATRX. The samples were drawn from NOA16, a multicentre, single-arm, open-label phase I trial in Germany that tested a mutant IDH1 peptide vaccine in humans for the first time. Genomic DNA for TCRB sequencing was extracted from EDTA blood using the DNeasy Blood and Tissue Kit.

The chain was built from TRBV7-2 and TRBJ1-2, with no confidently assigned D gene. The TCR sequence derives from a man aged 40-49 years with glioma. The sequences come from PBMCs, collected from a glioma patient whose treatment included an IDH1 peptide vaccine. The CDR3 protein: CASSLLPLYGYTF. In nucleotide form, the sequence is TGTGCCAGCAGCTTACTGCCCTTATATGGCTACACCTTC.